This T cell receptor beta chain appears in the sequencing data of a study of T cells in Graves' hyperthyroidism and ophthalmopathy. Study-wide points: Ophthalmopathy was told apart from stable hyperthyroidism by a 13 V-J model. The majority of expanded thyroid clonotypes above 0.001 also appeared in blood. Model predictions of ophthalmopathy came a median approximately 6.5 months before onset.

TCR beta CDR3 regions were amplified from RNA transcripts. Carried out on the TCR CDR3, a first-round RT-PCR used the HTBI primer set. TCRdb independently ran MiXCR on the multiplex PCR reads; one entry per CDR3 protein. This sample has 540,000 or so distinct CDR3 sequences; about 43% occur once, and the top ten carry around 20%. Germline V lookup: CDR1 SGDLS, CDR2 YYNGEE. The V end was cut by 4 bases, the J end by 4 bases, with 11 bases between. This CDR3 has 14 amino acids. Concerning this clonotype: Its antigen is still unknown.

Exclusions: uncontrolled infection, other autoimmune disease, pregnancy, lactation. The J gene is TRBJ1-4, the V gene TRBV9, with D perhaps matching TRBD1 (6 bases). Sequencing was carried out using peripheral blood or thyroid tissue (not recorded which). This clonotype was sampled from an adult woman with Graves' disease, either hyperthyroidism or ophthalmopathy (not recorded which). The CDR3 sequence: CASSTGQLNEKLFF. In nucleotides, the CDR3 is TGTGCCAGCAGCACCGGACAGCTTAATGAAAAACTGTTTTTT.